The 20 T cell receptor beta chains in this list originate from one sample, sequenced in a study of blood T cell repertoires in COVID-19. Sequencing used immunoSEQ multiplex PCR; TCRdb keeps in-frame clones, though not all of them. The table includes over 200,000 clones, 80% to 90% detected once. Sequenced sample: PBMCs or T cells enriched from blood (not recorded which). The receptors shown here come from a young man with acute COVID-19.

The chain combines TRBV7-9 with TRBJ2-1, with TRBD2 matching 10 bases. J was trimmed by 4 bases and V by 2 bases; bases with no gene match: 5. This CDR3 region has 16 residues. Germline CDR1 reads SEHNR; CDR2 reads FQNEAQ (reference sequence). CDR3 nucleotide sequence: TGTGCCAGCAGCTTACTAGCGGGAGTTCCTTACAATGAGCAGTTCTTC. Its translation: CASSLLAGVPYNEQFF.

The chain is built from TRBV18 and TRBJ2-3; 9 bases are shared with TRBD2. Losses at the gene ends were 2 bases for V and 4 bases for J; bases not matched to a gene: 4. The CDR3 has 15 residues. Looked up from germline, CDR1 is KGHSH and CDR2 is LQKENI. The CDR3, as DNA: TGTGCCAGCTCACCAACGGGACTAGCCTCAGATACGCAGTATTTT. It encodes CASSPTGLASDTQYF.

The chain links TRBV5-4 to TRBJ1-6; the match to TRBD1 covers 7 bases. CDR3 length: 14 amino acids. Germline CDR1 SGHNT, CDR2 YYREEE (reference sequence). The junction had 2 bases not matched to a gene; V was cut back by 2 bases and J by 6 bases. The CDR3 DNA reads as TGTGCCAGCAGCTTTAACAGGGGTAATTCACCCCTCCACTTT. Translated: CASSFNRGNSPLHF.

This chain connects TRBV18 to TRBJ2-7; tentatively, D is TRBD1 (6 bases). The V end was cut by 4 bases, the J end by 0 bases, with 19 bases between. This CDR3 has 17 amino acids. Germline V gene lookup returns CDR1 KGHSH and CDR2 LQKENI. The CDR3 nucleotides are TGTGCCAGCTCACAATACTCGGGACAACTAAACTCCTACGAGCAGTACTTC. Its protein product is CASSQYSGQLNSYEQYF. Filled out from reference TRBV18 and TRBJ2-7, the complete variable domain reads NAGVMQNPRHLVRRRGQEARLRCSPMKGHSHVYWYRQLPEEGLKFMVYLQKENIIDESGMPKERFSAEFPKEGPSILRIQQVVRGDSAAYFCASSQYSGQLNSYEQYFGPGTRLTVT.

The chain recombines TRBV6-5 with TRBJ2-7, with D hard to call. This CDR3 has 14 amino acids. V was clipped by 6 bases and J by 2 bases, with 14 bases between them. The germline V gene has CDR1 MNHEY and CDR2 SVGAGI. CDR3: CASSLHSSTYEQYF. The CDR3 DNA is TGTGCCAGCAGCTTACACAGTTCCACCTACGAGCAGTACTTC.

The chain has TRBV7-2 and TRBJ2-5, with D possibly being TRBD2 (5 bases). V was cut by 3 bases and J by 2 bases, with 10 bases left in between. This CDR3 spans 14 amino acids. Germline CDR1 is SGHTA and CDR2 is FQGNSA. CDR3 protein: CASSFGGLQETQYF. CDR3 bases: TGTGCCAGCAGCTTTGGCGGGCTTCAAGAGACCCAGTACTTC.

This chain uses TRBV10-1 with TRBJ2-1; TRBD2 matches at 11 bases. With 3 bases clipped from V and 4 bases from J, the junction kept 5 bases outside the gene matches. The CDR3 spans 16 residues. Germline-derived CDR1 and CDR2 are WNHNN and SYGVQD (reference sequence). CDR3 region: CASSELAGAGYNEQFF. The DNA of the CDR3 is TGCGCCAGCAGTGAACTAGCGGGAGCGGGATACAATGAGCAGTTCTTC.

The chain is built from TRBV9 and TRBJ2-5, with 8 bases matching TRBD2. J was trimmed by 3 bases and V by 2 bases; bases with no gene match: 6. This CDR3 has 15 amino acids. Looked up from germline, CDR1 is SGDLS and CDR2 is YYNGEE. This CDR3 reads CASSVRQLAEETQYF. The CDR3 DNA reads TGTGCCAGCAGCGTCCGGCAACTAGCGGAAGAGACCCAGTACTTC.

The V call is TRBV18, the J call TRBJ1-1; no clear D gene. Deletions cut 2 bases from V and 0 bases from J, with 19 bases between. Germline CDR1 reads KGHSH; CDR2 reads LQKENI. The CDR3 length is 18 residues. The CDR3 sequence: CASSPGLVQRSMNTEAFF. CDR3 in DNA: TGTGCCAGCTCACCAGGTCTGGTTCAAAGGAGCATGAACACTGAAGCTTTCTTT. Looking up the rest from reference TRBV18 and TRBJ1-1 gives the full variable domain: NAGVMQNPRHLVRRRGQEARLRCSPMKGHSHVYWYRQLPEEGLKFMVYLQKENIIDESGMPKERFSAEFPKEGPSILRIQQVVRGDSAAYFCASSPGLVQRSMNTEAFFGQGTRLTVV.

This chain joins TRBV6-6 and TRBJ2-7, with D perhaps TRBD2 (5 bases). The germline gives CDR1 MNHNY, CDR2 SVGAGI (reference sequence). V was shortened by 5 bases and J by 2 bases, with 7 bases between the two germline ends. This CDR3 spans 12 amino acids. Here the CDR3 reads CASSASTYEQYF. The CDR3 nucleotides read TGTGCCAGCAGTGCTAGCACCTACGAGCAGTACTTC.

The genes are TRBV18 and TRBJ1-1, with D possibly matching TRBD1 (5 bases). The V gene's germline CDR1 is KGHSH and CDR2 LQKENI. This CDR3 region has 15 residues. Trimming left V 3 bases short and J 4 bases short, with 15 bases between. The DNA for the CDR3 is TGTGCCAGCTCACCCGACGGGGGGTCGCGCACTGAAGCTTTCTTT. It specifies CASSPDGGSRTEAFF.

In DNA, the CDR3 is TGTGCCAGCAGTTCATTAGCGGGAACCACAAGGGATACGCAGTATTTT. It is translated as CASSSLAGTTRDTQYF. V is TRBV27 and J is TRBJ2-3; 8 nucleotides line up with TRBD2. The CDR3 spans 16 residues. Germline V gene data show CDR1 as MNHEY and CDR2 as SMNVEV (reference sequence). V lost 4 bases and J lost 6; bases outside the gene matches: 12.

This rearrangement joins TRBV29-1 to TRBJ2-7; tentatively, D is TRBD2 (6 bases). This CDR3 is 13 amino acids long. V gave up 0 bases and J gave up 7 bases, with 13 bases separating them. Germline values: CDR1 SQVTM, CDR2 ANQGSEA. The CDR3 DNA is TGCAGCGTTGAAGAGGGTGGAGGGCGGGAGCAGTACTTC. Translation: CSVEEGGGREQYF.

CDR3 DNA sequence: TGTGCCAGCAGGGAACGACAGGGGAGCGGCTATGGCTACACCTTC. As protein: CASRERQGSGYGYTF. The J gene is TRBJ1-2, the V gene TRBV28; 8 bases are a match to TRBD1. The germline V gene encodes CDR1 MDHEN and CDR2 SYDVKM. CDR3 size: 15 residues. Trimming at V came to 6 bases and at J to 4 bases, leaving 10 bases not matched to a gene.

The CDR3 sequence: CASSAGLSDIRTGQHTF. The CDR3 region has the DNA TGTGCCAGCAGCGCCGGACTCTCCGACATCCGGACAGGGCAACACACCTTC. The chain carries TRBV9 and TRBJ1-2; 8 nucleotides match TRBD1. Per germline, CDR1 SGDLS and CDR2 YYNGEE. The CDR3 sequence is 17 residues long. V lost 3 bases to trimming and J lost 12 bases; unmatched junction nucleotides: 22.

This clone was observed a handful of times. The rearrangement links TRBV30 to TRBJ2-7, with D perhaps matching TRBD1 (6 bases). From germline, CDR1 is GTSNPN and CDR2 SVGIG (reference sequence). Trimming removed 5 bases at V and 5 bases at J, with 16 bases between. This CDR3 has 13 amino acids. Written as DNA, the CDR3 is TGTGCCTGGGGCAGGGGAGTAGAAAACGAGCAGTACTTC. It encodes CAWGRGVENEQYF.

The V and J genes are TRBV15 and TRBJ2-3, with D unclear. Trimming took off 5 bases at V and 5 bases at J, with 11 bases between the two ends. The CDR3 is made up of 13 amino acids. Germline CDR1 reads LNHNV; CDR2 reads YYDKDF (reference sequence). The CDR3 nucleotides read TGTGCCACCAGCCCGCCCCCCGGAGATACGCAGTATTTT. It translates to CATSPPPGDTQYF.

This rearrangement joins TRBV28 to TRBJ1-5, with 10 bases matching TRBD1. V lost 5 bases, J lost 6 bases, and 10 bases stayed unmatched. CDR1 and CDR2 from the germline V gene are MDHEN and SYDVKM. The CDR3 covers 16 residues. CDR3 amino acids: CASSPLWTGGSQPQHF. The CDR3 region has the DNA TGTGCCAGCAGTCCCCTCTGGACAGGGGGGAGTCAGCCCCAGCATTTT.

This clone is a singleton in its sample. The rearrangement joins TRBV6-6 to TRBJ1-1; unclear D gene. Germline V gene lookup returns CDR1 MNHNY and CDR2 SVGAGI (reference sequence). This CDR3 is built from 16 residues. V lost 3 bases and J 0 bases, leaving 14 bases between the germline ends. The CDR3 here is CASSYRRQLMNTEAFF. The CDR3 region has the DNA TGTGCCAGCAGTTATCGGAGGCAACTAATGAACACTGAAGCTTTCTTT.

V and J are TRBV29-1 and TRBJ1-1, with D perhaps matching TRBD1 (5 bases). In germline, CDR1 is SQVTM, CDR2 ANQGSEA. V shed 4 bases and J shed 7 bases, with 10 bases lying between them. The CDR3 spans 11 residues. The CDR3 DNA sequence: TGCAGCGTTGGGGGCGATTTTGAAGCTTTCTTT. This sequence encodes CSVGGDFEAFF.